This entry describes one T cell receptor (beta chain). The antigen is undetermined. These data come from a study of T cells in Graves' hyperthyroidism and ophthalmopathy. The wider study: Sampling of peripheral blood happened at initial diagnosis, prior to any treatment.

Germline loops: CDR1 SGHVS, CDR2 FNYEAQ. The V and J ends lost 5 bases and 14 bases respectively, with 22 bases between them. The CDR3 has 15 residues. Overall study findings and caveats: Blood samples included most of the expanded thyroid clonotypes exceeding 0.001.

Amplification of TCR beta CDR3 regions used RNA as the template. The HTBI primer set drove a first-round RT-PCR of the TCR CDR3. TCRdb independently ran MiXCR on the multiplex PCR reads; one entry per CDR3 protein. The data contain 300,000 to 450,000 distinct CDR3 sequences, roughly 14% of them singletons. Uncontrolled infections, other autoimmune diseases, pregnancy or lactation led to exclusion of patients. Every diagnosis used clinical symptoms, serum thyroxine and TRAb, thyroid ultrasound and orbital computed tomography. Sequences were obtained from blood. The clonotype was recovered from a woman aged 25 to 39 with Graves' ophthalmopathy. This chain joins TRBV7-6 and TRBJ1-6; TRBD1 might be the D (6 bases). For the CDR3, the DNA is TGTGCCAGCAGCCAAGAAAGGGGGACGGCCTTATCCCTCCACTTT. This translates into CASSQERGTALSLHF.